This TCR beta chain is drawn from a study of blood T cells in healthy people across ages. Sample-barcoded 5' priming and a J-beta primer mix drove a second PCR of roughly 6 to 12 cycles. TCRdb reprocessed the 5' RACE reads with MiXCR, giving one entry per CDR3 protein. Among under 1 million distinct CDR3 sequences listed, around 43% were seen once. The germline V gene encodes CDR1 LGHDT and CDR2 YNNKEL (reference sequence). Trimming cost V 0 bases and J 11 bases, with 13 bases left between them. This CDR3 spans 13 amino acids. The study isolated at least 6.5 million PBMCs from each sample. Sample: blood. The source of this sequence is a man aged 55 to 69 in good health. The chain combines TRBV3-1 with TRBJ1-1; the D gene is possibly TRBD1 (5 bases). The DNA for the CDR3 is TGTGCCAGCAGCCAAGATCAAATGAGGGACGCTTTCTTT. The encoded protein is CASSQDQMRDAFF. The whole variable domain, filled in from reference TRBV3-1 and TRBJ1-1, reads DTAVSQTPKYLVTQMGNDKSIKCEQNLGHDTMYWYKQDSKKFLKIMFSYNNKELIINETVPNRFSPKSPDKAHLNLHINSLELGDSAVYFCASSQDQMRDAFFGQGTRLTVV.